This TCR beta chain was sequenced during a study of T cell responses to AZD1222 COVID-19 vaccine. Study results and limitations: Repertoire sampling was restricted to post-peak T cell response timepoints. CD4 TCRs linked to vaccination spanned spike, dominating at 160-218 and 743-854.

CDR1 is MNHNY, CDR2 SVGAGI, per germline (reference sequence). The CDR3 totals 13 residues. The V end lost 4 bases, the J end lost 6 bases, and 9 bases lay between the germline ends. Turning to this clone: Its matching antigen is unknown.

Sequencing used immunoSEQ multiplex PCR; TCRdb keeps in-frame clones, though not all of them. The data contain approximately 100,000 clones, 85% to 90% of them seen just once; the ten biggest clones take up 3% to 3.5%. The source was peripheral blood, collected on day 0 of AZD1222 vaccination. This sequence joins TRBV6-6 and TRBJ2-2; D possibly corresponds to TRBD2 (5 bases). This receptor was obtained from an adult in good health. The CDR3 nucleotides read TGTGCCAGCAGTTGGGCGGGCCCCGGGGAGCTGTTTTTT. Translated: CASSWAGPGELFF.